The clone carrying this TCR beta chain has only one observation. What it recognizes is unknown. The data were obtained in a study of a mutant IDH1 vaccine in newly diagnosed glioma. Study details: Beginning 4-6 weeks after radiotherapy alone, or with temozolomide cycles, vaccination took place. The earlier regimen, radiotherapy, temozolomide, or both, was most often both.

Sequenced by immunoSEQ multiplex PCR; TCRdb stores in-frame clones only, minus some. The data contain around 62,000 clones, around 91% of them singletons. CDR1 MGHRA and CDR2 YSYEKL come from the germline V gene. After removal of 5 bases from V and 0 bases from J, the junction contained 2 bases not matched to a gene. The CDR3 loop spans 15 amino acids. As to time point: week 11, during vaccination. Every vaccine dose comprised 300 ug of mutant IDH1 20-mer peptide plus topical imiquimod. This TCR came from a man between 40 and 49 years old with glioma. J is TRBJ1-4 and V is TRBV4-1, with 8 bases aligning to TRBD1. This specimen consisted of PBMCs, obtained from a glioma patient whose treatment included an IDH1 peptide vaccine. This CDR3 is CASSKQGATNEKLFF. Here the CDR3 DNA reads TGCGCCAGCAGCAAACAGGGGGCAACTAATGAAAAACTGTTTTTT.